This TCR beta chain emerged from a study of tumor-infiltrating lymphocytes in primary liver carcinoma. About the study: Surgery removed the patients' primary liver carcinoma.

RNA was extracted from whole blood without cell sorting, alongside germline DNA. Researchers generated TCR beta cDNA from about 500 ng of total RNA, relying on a constant-region primer. Each TCR beta library was derived from three nested multiplex PCR rounds that employed slightly modified ARM-PCR. The study ran its first two PCR rounds for about 11 cycles each, using TRBV1-TRBV30 forward primers and a C-beta reverse primer. MiXCR was run by TCRdb on the multiplex PCR reads, yielding one entry per CDR3 protein. The sample contains some 200,000 distinct CDR3 sequences, around 60% of which appear only once. There are 12 residues in the CDR3. Trimming removed 6 bases at V and 5 bases at J, with 10 bases between. The germline V gene has CDR1 MNHNS and CDR2 SASEGT.

The TCR originated in a woman in her sixties with primary liver carcinoma and hepatitis B virus infection. Sequencing was done on a sample of peripheral blood. J is TRBJ1-1 and V is TRBV6-1, with D possibly being TRBD1 (6 bases). This chain's CDR3 is CASSRRGTEAFF. CDR3 sequence (DNA): TGTGCCAGCAGCAGAAGGGGGACTGAAGCTTTCTTT.